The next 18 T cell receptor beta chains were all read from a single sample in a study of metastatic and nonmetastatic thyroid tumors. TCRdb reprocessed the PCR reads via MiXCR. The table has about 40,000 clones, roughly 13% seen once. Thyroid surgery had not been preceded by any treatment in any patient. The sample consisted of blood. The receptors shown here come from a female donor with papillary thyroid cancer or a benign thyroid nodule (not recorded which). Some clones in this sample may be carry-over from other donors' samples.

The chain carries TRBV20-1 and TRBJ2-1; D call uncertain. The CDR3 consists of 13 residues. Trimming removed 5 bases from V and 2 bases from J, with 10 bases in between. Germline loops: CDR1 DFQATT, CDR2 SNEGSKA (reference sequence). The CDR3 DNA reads TGCAGTGCTGAGGACGCACCCTACAATGAGCAGTTCTTC. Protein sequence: CSAEDAPYNEQFF.

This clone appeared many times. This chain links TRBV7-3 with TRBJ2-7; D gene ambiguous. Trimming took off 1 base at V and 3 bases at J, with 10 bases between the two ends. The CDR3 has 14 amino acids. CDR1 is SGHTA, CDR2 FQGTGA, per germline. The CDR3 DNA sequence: TGTGCCAGCAGCTTAAGCCCTGGGGACTACGAGCAGTACTTC. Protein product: CASSLSPGDYEQYF.

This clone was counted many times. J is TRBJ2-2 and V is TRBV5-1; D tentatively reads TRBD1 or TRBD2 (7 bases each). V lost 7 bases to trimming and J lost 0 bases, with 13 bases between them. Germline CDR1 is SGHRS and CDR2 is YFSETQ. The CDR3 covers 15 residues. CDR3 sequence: CASRGGGANTGELFF. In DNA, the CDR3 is TGCGCCAGCCGGGGAGGGGGCGCGAACACCGGGGAGCTGTTTTTT.

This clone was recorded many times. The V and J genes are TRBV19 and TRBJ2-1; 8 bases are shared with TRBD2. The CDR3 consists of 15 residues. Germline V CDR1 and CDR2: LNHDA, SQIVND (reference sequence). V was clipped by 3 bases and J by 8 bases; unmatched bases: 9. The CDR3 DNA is TGTGCCAGTAGTATTAGGGCGGGAGGCTGGGATGAGCAGTTCTTC. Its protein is CASSIRAGGWDEQFF.

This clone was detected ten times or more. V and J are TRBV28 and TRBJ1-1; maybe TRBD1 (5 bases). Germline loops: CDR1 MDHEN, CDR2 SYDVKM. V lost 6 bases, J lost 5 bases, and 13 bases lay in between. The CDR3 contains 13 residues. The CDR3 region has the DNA TGTGCCAGCAGATTGGGGGGAAGGACTGAAGCTTTCTTT. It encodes CASRLGGRTEAFF.

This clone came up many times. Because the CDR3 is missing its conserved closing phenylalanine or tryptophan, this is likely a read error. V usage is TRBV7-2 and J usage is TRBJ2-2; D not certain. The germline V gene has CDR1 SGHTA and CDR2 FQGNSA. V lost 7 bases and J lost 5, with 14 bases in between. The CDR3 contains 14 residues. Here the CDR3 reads CASTHQVGTGELFI. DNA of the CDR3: TGTGCCAGCACTCACCAGGTGGGAACCGGGGAGCTGTTTATT.

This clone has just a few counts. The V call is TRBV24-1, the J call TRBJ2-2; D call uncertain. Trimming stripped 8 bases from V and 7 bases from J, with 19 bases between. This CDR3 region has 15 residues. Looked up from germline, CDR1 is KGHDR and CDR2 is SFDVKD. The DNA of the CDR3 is TGTGCCACCATCTTAGCTGCCCCACTGGGCGGGGAGCTGTTTTTT. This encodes CATILAAPLGGELFF.

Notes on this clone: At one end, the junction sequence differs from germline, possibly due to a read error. CDR3 in DNA: TGCAGTGCTCACTCCTCACCTAGACAGGGTCAGAAGGAGACCCAGTATTTC. Its protein is CSAHSSPRQGQKETQYF. The chain combines TRBV20-1 with TRBJ2-5; 7 bases align to TRBD1. From germline, CDR1 is DFQATT and CDR2 SNEGSKA (reference sequence). There are 17 residues in the CDR3.

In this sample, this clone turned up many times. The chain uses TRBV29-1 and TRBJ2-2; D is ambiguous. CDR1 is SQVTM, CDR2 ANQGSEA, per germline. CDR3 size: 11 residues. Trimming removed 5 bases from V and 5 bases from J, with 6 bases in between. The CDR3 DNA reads TGCAGCGTTCCTTATACCGGGGAGCTGTTTTTT. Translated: CSVPYTGELFF.

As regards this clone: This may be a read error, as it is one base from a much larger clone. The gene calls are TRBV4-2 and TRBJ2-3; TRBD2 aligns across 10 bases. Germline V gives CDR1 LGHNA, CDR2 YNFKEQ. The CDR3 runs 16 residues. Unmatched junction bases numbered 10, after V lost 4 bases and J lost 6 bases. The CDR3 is CASSRGTSVSYDTQYF. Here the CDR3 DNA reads TGTGCCAGCAGCCGCGGGACTAGCGTGAGTTATGATACGCAGTATTTT.

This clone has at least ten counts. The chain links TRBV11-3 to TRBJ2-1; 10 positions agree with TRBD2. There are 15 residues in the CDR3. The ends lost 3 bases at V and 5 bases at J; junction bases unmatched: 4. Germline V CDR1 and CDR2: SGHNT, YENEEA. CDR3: CASSLGTSAHNEQFF. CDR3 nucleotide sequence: TGTGCCAGCAGCTTGGGGACTAGCGCCCACAATGAGCAGTTCTTC.

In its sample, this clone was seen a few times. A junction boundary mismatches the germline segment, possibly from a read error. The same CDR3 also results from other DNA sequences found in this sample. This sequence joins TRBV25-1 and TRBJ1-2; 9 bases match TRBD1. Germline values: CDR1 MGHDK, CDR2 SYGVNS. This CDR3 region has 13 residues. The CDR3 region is CASSDTGGRGYTF. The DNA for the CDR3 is TGTGCCAGCAGTGACACAGGGGGCCGTGGCTACACTTTC.

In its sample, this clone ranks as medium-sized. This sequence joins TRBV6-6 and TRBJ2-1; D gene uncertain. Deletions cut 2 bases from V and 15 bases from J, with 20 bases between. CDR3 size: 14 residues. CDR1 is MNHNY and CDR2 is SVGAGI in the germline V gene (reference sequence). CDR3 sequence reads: CASSYATEKLGGFF. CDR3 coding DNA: TGTGCCAGCAGTTACGCGACGGAGAAGTTAGGCGGGTTCTTC.

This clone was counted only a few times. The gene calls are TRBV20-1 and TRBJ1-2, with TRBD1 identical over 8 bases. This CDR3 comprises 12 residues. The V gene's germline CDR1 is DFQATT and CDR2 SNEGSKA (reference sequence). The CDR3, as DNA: TGCGCCCGCGGACAGGGCAGCTATGGCTACACCTTC. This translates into CARGQGSYGYTF.

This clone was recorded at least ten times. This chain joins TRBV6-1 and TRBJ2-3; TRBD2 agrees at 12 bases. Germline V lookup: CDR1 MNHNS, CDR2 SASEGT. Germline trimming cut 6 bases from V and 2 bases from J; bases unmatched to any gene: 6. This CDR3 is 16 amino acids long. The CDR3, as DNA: TGTGCCAGCAGCCCCAGACTAGCGGGAGACACAGATACGCAGTATTTT. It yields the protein CASSPRLAGDTDTQYF.

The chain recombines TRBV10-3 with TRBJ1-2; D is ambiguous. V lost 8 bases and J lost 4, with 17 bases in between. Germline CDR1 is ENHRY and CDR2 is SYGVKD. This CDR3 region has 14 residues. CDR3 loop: CAIGEAGGSYGYTF. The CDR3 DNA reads TGTGCCATCGGGGAAGCAGGTGGAAGCTATGGCTACACCTTC.

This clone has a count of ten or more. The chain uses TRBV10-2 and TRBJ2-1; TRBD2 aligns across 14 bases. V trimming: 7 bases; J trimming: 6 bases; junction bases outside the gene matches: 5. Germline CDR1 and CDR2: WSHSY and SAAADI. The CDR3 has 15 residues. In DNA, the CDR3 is TGCGCCAGCACCCTGGGACTAGCGGGAGTCAATGAGCAGTTCTTC. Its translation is CASTLGLAGVNEQFF.

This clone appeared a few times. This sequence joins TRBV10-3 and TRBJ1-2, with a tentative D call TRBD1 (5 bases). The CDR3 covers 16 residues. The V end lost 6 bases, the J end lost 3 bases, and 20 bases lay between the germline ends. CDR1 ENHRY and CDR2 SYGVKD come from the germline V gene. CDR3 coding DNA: TGTGCCATCAGACGGGGGGGGGGGAGGGTTGACTATGGCTACACCTTC. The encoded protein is CAIRRGGGRVDYGYTF.